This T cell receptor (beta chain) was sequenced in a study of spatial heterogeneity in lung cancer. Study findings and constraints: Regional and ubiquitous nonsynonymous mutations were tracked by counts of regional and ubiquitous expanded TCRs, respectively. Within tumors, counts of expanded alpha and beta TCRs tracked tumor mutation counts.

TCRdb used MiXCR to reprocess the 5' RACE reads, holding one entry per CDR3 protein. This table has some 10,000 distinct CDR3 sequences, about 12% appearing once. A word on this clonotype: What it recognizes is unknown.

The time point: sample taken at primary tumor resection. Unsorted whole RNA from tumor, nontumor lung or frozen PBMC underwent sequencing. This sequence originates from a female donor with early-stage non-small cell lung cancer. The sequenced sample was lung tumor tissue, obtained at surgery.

CDR3 residues: CASSWGGPASYNEQFF. The CDR3 DNA reads TGTGCCAGCAGCTGGGGAGGGCCAGCCTCCTACAATGAGCAGTTCTTC. V gene TRBV5-4 combines with J gene TRBJ2-1; 7 positions match TRBD2. Trimming at V came to 3 bases and at J to 0 bases, leaving 6 bases not matched to a gene. The germline V gene has CDR1 SGHNT and CDR2 YYREEE (reference sequence). The CDR3 totals 16 residues.